Sequencing of this T cell receptor beta chain was carried out in a study of neoadjuvant anti-PD-1 for oral cavity cancer. Across the whole study: Patients mostly received three to four biweekly nivolumab doses at 3 mg/kg before surgery.

There are 15 residues in the CDR3. Per the germline V gene, CDR1 is LNHDA and CDR2 is SQIVND (reference sequence). The J segment lost 8 bases and the V segment lost 6 bases, leaving 9 bases of the junction unmatched. Profiled with immunoSEQ multiplex PCR; TCRdb holds only in-frame clones, not every one. Of 55,000 to 75,000 clones in the sample, 79% are singletons; the top ten hold 2% to 3%. The chain joins TRBV19 to TRBJ1-4; the match to TRBD1 covers 10 bases. The input for sequencing was PBMCs, taken before nivolumab (anti-PD-1) treatment. The receptor was derived from a person between 35 and 79 years old with oral cavity squamous cell carcinoma. The CDR3 DNA follows: TGTGCCAGTAGCCCTGAAGGGACAGGGGACGAAAAACTGTTTTTT. Translating gives CASSPEGTGDEKLFF. The full variable domain, with the rest looked up from reference TRBV19 and TRBJ1-4, is DGGITQSPKYLFRKEGQNVTLSCEQNLNHDAMYWYRQDPGQGLRLIYYSQIVNDFQKGDIAEGYSVSREKKESFPLTVTSAQKNPTAFYLCASSPEGTGDEKLFFGSGTQLSVL.